Shown below are 17 T cell receptor beta chains from a single sample sequenced in a study of cytomegalovirus exposure and HLA in healthy donors. The PCR was carried out with 60 Vbeta primers and 13 Jbeta primers. Profiled with immunoSEQ multiplex PCR; TCRdb holds only in-frame clones, not every one. The sample includes 150,000 to 200,000 clones, approximately 79% of them seen just once. The sample was PBMCs. All receptors derive from a woman between 45 and 60 years old in good health and CMV-seropositive.

The J gene is TRBJ2-2, the V gene TRBV27, with 8 bases aligning to TRBD2. Unmatched junction bases numbered 0, after V lost 2 bases and J lost 4 bases. This CDR3 comprises 14 residues. CDR1 is MNHEY, CDR2 SMNVEV, per germline (reference sequence). The CDR3 here is CASSLSGGTGELFF. CDR3 sequence (DNA): TGTGCCAGCAGTTTAAGCGGGGGCACCGGGGAGCTGTTTTTT.

The V call is TRBV7-9, the J call TRBJ2-7, with TRBD1 matching 7 bases. Germline V gives CDR1 SEHNR, CDR2 FQNEAQ (reference sequence). This CDR3 contains 16 residues. V shed 0 bases, J shed 1 base, and the junction held 6 bases outside the gene matches. CDR3 coding DNA: TGTGCCAGCAGCTTAGCGTTGACAGGGCTTTCCTACGAGCAGTACTTC. This sequence encodes CASSLALTGLSYEQYF.

The chain has TRBV18 and TRBJ2-7; a weak D match, TRBD1 (5 bases). With 2 bases removed from V and 6 bases from J, the gap between germline ends came to 14 bases. The CDR3 has 14 residues. CDR1 and CDR2 (germline): KGHSH, LQKENI. The CDR3 is CASSPAQGVVEQYF. CDR3 DNA: TGTGCCAGCTCACCAGCGCAGGGTGTAGTCGAGCAGTACTTC.

V and J are TRBV7-2 and TRBJ1-2, with D maybe TRBD1 (6 bases). Germline V gene lookup returns CDR1 SGHTA and CDR2 FQGNSA. The CDR3 runs to 15 residues. Trimming took off 2 bases at V and 7 bases at J, with 17 bases between the two ends. The CDR3 reads CASSLRPGEEGGYTF. DNA for the CDR3: TGTGCCAGCAGCTTACGGCCAGGGGAAGAGGGTGGCTACACCTTC.

This clone was recorded a few times. This chain links TRBV19 with TRBJ1-4; 8 nucleotides line up with TRBD1. The CDR3 is 15 residues long. Germline trimming cut 5 bases from V and 0 bases from J; bases unmatched to any gene: 2. Germline CDR1 and CDR2: LNHDA and SQIVND (reference sequence). CDR3 sequence: CASSAGQATNEKLFF. CDR3 sequence (DNA): TGTGCCAGTAGTGCGGGACAGGCAACTAATGAAAAACTGTTTTTT.

V is TRBV4-2 and J is TRBJ2-3; 8 bases line up with TRBD1. The CDR3 runs to 15 residues. V dropped 2 bases and J dropped 5; count of bases not matched to a gene: 6. Germline V gene sequence: CDR1 LGHNA, CDR2 YNFKEQ. The CDR3 here is CASSQNGQGRDTQYF. For the CDR3, the DNA is TGTGCCAGCAGCCAAAACGGACAGGGACGAGATACGCAGTATTTT.

The chain employs TRBV7-2 and TRBJ2-7; tentatively, D is TRBD1 (6 bases). This CDR3 has 15 residues. Germline CDR1 and CDR2: SGHTA and FQGNSA. V gave up 5 bases and J gave up 2 bases, with 16 bases separating them. The CDR3 DNA follows: TGTGCCAGCAGCCGAACAGGGATAGCCGCCTACGAGCAGTACTTC. It is translated as CASSRTGIAAYEQYF.

V is TRBV5-5 and J is TRBJ2-7; D is possibly TRBD2 (7 bases). There are 16 residues in the CDR3. V lost 0 bases and J 1 base, leaving 14 bases between the germline ends. Per the germline V gene, CDR1 is SGHKS and CDR2 is YYEKEE (reference sequence). For the CDR3, the DNA is TGTGCCAGCAGCTTGGAACGGGGGGCGGGTTCCTACGAGCAGTACTTC. The encoded protein is CASSLERGAGSYEQYF.

The rearrangement links TRBV7-9 to TRBJ2-2, with 7 bases fitting TRBD2. V trimming: 5 bases; J trimming: 2 bases; junction bases outside the gene matches: 8. Germline V gene data show CDR1 as SEHNR and CDR2 as FQNEAQ (reference sequence). The CDR3 length is 16 residues. The CDR3 nucleotides are TGTGCCAGCAGCCTTAGCGGGCTCGGCAACACCGGGGAGCTGTTTTTT. As protein: CASSLSGLGNTGELFF. The full variable domain, rest sourced from reference TRBV7-9 and TRBJ2-2, is DTGVSQNPRHKITKRGQNVTFRCDPISEHNRLYWYRQTLGQGPEFLTYFQNEAQLEKSRLLSDRFSAERPKGSFSTLEIQRTEQGDSAMYLCASSLSGLGNTGELFFGEGSRLTVL.

The chain joins TRBV7-8 to TRBJ2-7; D might be TRBD2 (6 bases). There are 14 residues in the CDR3. The germline V gene encodes CDR1 SGHVS and CDR2 FQNEAQ. Trimming left V 5 bases short and J 3 bases short, with 14 bases between. CDR3 DNA: TGTGCCAGCAGCGTCAGCGGGCAAGGCTACGAGCAGTACTTC. Its protein product is CASSVSGQGYEQYF.

The chain links TRBV28 to TRBJ1-1; 8 bases match TRBD1. This CDR3 is 20 amino acids long. The germline V gene encodes CDR1 MDHEN and CDR2 SYDVKM. V was clipped by 2 bases and J by 1 base; unmatched bases: 18. CDR3 in amino acids: CASSLRGGALYRGTNTEAFF. As DNA, the CDR3 is TGTGCCAGCAGTTTAAGGGGTGGGGCCCTATACAGGGGGACGAACACTGAAGCTTTCTTT.

In this sample, this clone turned up a few times. V is TRBV15 and J is TRBJ2-5; TRBD2 matches at 13 bases. The ends lost 7 bases at V and 4 bases at J; junction bases unmatched: 6. Germline V gene lookup returns CDR1 LNHNV and CDR2 YYDKDF (reference sequence). The CDR3 consists of 15 residues. The CDR3, as DNA: TGTGCCACCACGGAGGGACTAGCGGGATCAGAGACCCAGTACTTC. Its protein product is CATTEGLAGSETQYF. The entire variable domain, with the rest obtained from reference TRBV15 and TRBJ2-5, is as follows: DAMVIQNPRYQVTQFGKPVTLSCSQTLNHNVMYWYQQKSSQAPKLLFHYYDKDFNNEADTPDNFQSRRPNTSFCFLDIRSPGLGDTAMYLCATTEGLAGSETQYFGPGTRLLVL.

The rearrangement uses TRBV27 and TRBJ2-6; no definite D call. CDR1 and CDR2 from the germline V gene are MNHEY and SMNVEV (reference sequence). This CDR3 region has 17 residues. Trimming removed 0 bases from V and 0 bases from J, with 9 bases in between. The CDR3 reads CASSLSIRLSGANVLTF. In DNA form, the CDR3 reads TGTGCCAGCAGTTTATCTATCAGGCTCTCTGGGGCCAACGTCCTGACTTTC.

The chain joins TRBV7-2 to TRBJ1-3, with no clear D. This CDR3 comprises 15 residues. Between the trimmed V and J ends, which lost 1 base and 0 bases, there was a span of 7 bases. CDR1 and CDR2 (germline): SGHTA, FQGNSA. CDR3 coding DNA: TGTGCCAGCAGCTTAGATCCGGTCTCTGGAAACACCATATATTTT. Encoded protein: CASSLDPVSGNTIYF.

The CDR3 spells CVTGVGRNTEAFF. CDR3 sequence (DNA): TGTGTTACGGGAGTAGGGAGAAACACTGAAGCTTTCTTT. The J gene is TRBJ1-1, the V gene TRBV7-2; the D is unclear. Germline CDR1 and CDR2: SGHTA and FQGNSA. The CDR3 is made up of 13 amino acids.

This chain joins TRBV5-4 and TRBJ2-3, with 10 bases that match TRBD2. The length of the CDR3 is 14 residues. Germline CDR1 reads SGHNT; CDR2 reads YYREEE (reference sequence). The junction had 6 bases not matched to a gene; V was cut back by 7 bases and J by 4 bases. DNA for the CDR3: TGTGCCAGCTCGGGGACTAGCGATTCAGATACGCAGTATTTT. This codes for CASSGTSDSDTQYF.

For this clone: One junction end disagrees with the germline gene, perhaps due to a read error. The chain is built from TRBV5-8 and TRBJ2-1, with a weak D call TRBD2 (6 bases). Germline V lookup: CDR1 SGHTS, CDR2 YDEGEE. The CDR3 is made up of 15 amino acids. DNA for the CDR3: TGTGCCAGCAGCAGATCCGGGACTCTCTACAGTGAGCAGTTCTTC. Translating it yields CASSRSGTLYSEQFF.